The 16 T cell receptor beta chains listed next were all sequenced from one sample in a study of blood T cell repertoires in COVID-19. Method: immunoSEQ multiplex PCR; TCRdb's copy keeps in-frame clones and lacks some. The sample records over 250,000 clones, 87% being singletons. Sequencing was carried out using PBMCs or T cells enriched from blood (not recorded which). The receptor source for this set is a woman aged 25 to 39 who had recovered from COVID-19.

The chain uses TRBV12-3 or TRBV12-4 and TRBJ2-7, with D possibly TRBD1 on 6 matching bases. Deletions cut 0 bases from V and 4 bases from J, with 7 bases between. The CDR3 runs to 13 residues. The CDR3 here is CASSLAGAYEQYF. The CDR3, as DNA: TGTGCCAGCAGTTTAGCGGGGGCATACGAGCAGTACTTC.

CDR3 in amino acids: CASSYRRGPDTQYF. Here the CDR3 DNA reads TGTGCCAGCAGTTATAGGAGGGGGCCAGATACGCAGTATTTT. This chain uses TRBV6-2 or TRBV6-3 with TRBJ2-3; TRBD1 might be the D (7 bases). The CDR3 runs 14 residues. V gave up 3 bases and J gave up 4 bases, with 11 bases separating them. CDR1 MNHEY and CDR2 SVGEGT come from the germline V gene.

This clone has a single count. The gene calls are TRBV7-6 and TRBJ2-5, with a tentative D call TRBD2 (6 bases). The V gene lost 6 bases and the J gene lost 5 bases, with 19 bases spanning the gap. There are 15 residues in the CDR3. Germline assignment: CDR1 SGHVS and CDR2 FNYEAQ. The CDR3 reads CASRGGTPPWETQYF. The CDR3 nucleotides are TGTGCCAGCAGGGGCGGGACTCCCCCTTGGGAGACCCAGTACTTC.

Concerning this clone itself: Just one base apart from a much larger clone, this may be a read error. The chain employs TRBV2 and TRBJ2-5; D is unclear. The CDR3 is 11 amino acids. Trimming removed 6 bases from V and 1 base from J, with 3 bases in between. The germline V gene encodes CDR1 SNHLY and CDR2 FYNNEI. CDR3 nucleotides: TGTGCCAGCAGCCTCCAAGAGACCCAGTACTTC. Its translation is CASSLQETQYF.

This chain uses TRBV4-2 with TRBJ1-2; 12 bases are shared with TRBD1. Germline V gives CDR1 LGHNA, CDR2 YNFKEQ. Germline trimming cut 0 bases from V and 6 bases from J; bases unmatched to any gene: 5. The CDR3 length is 16 residues. The CDR3 protein is CASSQEMGQGANGYTF. The CDR3 nucleotides are TGTGCCAGCAGCCAAGAGATGGGACAGGGGGCAAATGGCTACACCTTC.

The chain carries TRBV3-1 (or the pseudogene TRBV3-2) and TRBJ1-6, with TRBD1 matching 9 bases. The junction had 9 bases not matched to a gene; V was cut back by 4 bases and J by 8 bases. Germline-derived CDR1 and CDR2 are LGHDT and YNNKEL (reference sequence). The CDR3 runs 16 residues. The CDR3 here is CASSPVAGQGDSPLHF. The CDR3 DNA reads as TGTGCCAGCAGCCCGGTAGCGGGACAGGGAGATTCACCCCTCCACTTT.

CDR3 sequence: CASSAQPAGTQYF. Written as DNA, the CDR3 is TGTGCCAGCAGTGCTCAACCAGCGGGTACGCAGTATTTT. The rearrangement joins TRBV2 to TRBJ2-3; possibly TRBD2 for D (6 bases). Trimming stripped 4 bases from V and 8 bases from J, with 13 bases between. In germline, CDR1 is SNHLY, CDR2 FYNNEI. The CDR3 is made up of 13 amino acids.

This clone was seen once. The chain couples TRBV5-1 to TRBJ1-1; 7 bases line up with TRBD1. V was pared by 4 bases and J by 2 bases, with 8 bases of the junction left unmatched. Germline V gives CDR1 SGHRS, CDR2 YFSETQ. The CDR3 length is 15 residues. The CDR3: CASSKRQGLNTEAFF. The CDR3 DNA follows: TGCGCCAGCAGCAAGCGACAGGGTCTAAACACTGAAGCTTTCTTT.

This chain uses TRBV5-1 with TRBJ1-1; 9 nucleotides agree with TRBD1. Germline V gene lookup returns CDR1 SGHRS and CDR2 YFSETQ. This CDR3 is built from 18 residues. V was pared by 0 bases and J by 0 bases, with 9 bases of the junction left unmatched. This CDR3 reads CASSLVRGQGQVNTEAFF. In DNA form, the CDR3 reads TGCGCCAGCAGCTTGGTTCGGGGACAGGGCCAGGTGAACACTGAAGCTTTCTTT.

This rearrangement joins TRBV27 to TRBJ2-5; 7 bases are a match to TRBD2. CDR1 is MNHEY and CDR2 is SMNVEV in the germline V gene (reference sequence). The CDR3 totals 15 residues. With V trimmed by 2 bases and J by 5 bases, 8 bases remained unmatched. The CDR3 DNA is TGTGCCAGCAGTTTAGCGGGGGTAGGGAGGGAGACCCAGTACTTC. Translated: CASSLAGVGRETQYF.

The chain has TRBV6-5 and TRBJ1-2; D possibly corresponds to TRBD1 (6 bases). V was clipped by 6 bases and J by 2 bases, with 16 bases between them. This CDR3 contains 15 residues. Per germline, CDR1 MNHEY and CDR2 SVGAGI. The CDR3 is CASRTGGRNNYGYTF. CDR3 sequence (DNA): TGTGCCAGCAGGACGGGGGGCCGTAACAACTATGGCTACACCTTC.

The V call is TRBV7-2, the J call TRBJ2-3, with TRBD2 matching 11 bases. The V segment lost 1 base and the J segment 8 bases; nucleotides outside the gene matches: 17. Germline CDR1 SGHTA, CDR2 FQGNSA. The CDR3 is made up of 19 amino acids. The chain's CDR3 is CASSLDAGLAGGTPATQYF. CDR3 DNA sequence: TGTGCCAGCAGCTTAGATGCGGGGCTAGCGGGGGGCACTCCGGCTACGCAGTATTTT. Full variable domain (missing parts from reference TRBV7-2 and TRBJ2-3): GAGVSQSPSNKVTEKGKDVELRCDPISGHTALYWYRQSLGQGLEFLIYFQGNSAPDKSGLPSDRFSAERTGGSVSTLTIQRTQQEDSAVYLCASSLDAGLAGGTPATQYFGPGTRLTVL.

This chain links TRBV27 with TRBJ1-3, with D perhaps matching TRBD1 (6 bases). The CDR3 is 13 amino acids. Germline CDR1 MNHEY, CDR2 SMNVEV (reference sequence). V was clipped by 8 bases and J by 1 base, with 9 bases between them. Written as DNA, the CDR3 is TGTGCCAGCCTACAGGGTTCTGGAAACACCATATATTTT. Amino acids: CASLQGSGNTIYF.

Regarding this clone: Other DNA sequences in the same sample also yield this CDR3. The chain has TRBV18 and TRBJ1-2; TRBD1 matches at 9 bases. Germline-derived CDR1 and CDR2 are KGHSH and LQKENI. V gave up 6 bases and J gave up 4 bases; unmatched junction bases: 9. This CDR3 has 15 amino acids. CDR3: CASSPTTGGGYGYTF. The DNA of the CDR3 is TGTGCCAGCTCGCCCACGACAGGGGGTGGCTATGGCTACACCTTC.

This chain uses TRBV5-6 with TRBJ1-2; 7 bases are shared with TRBD1. Germline V CDR1 and CDR2: SGHDT, YYEEEE. The CDR3 is 15 amino acids. J gave up 4 bases and V 4 bases, and 10 bases lay outside the gene matches. The CDR3 sequence: CASSLRGTEIYGYTF. The CDR3 bases are TGTGCCAGCAGCCTACGAGGGACAGAAATCTATGGCTACACCTTC.

The rearrangement links TRBV3-1 (or the pseudogene TRBV3-2) to TRBJ2-4, with 7 positions matching TRBD1. Germline CDR1 reads LGHDT; CDR2 reads YNNKEL (reference sequence). Trimming at V came to 0 bases and at J to 1 base, leaving 0 bases not matched to a gene. This CDR3 region has 15 residues. The CDR3 region has the DNA TGTGCCAGCAGCCAAGAGGACAGGGCCAAAAACATTCAGTACTTC. As protein: CASSQEDRAKNIQYF.